One and the same sample provided the 11 T cell receptor beta chains below, sequenced in a study of regulatory T cells in long-lasting Graves disease (TCRdb year 2021). Receptor amplification or capture employed multiplex PCR. The reads were generated on an Illumina HiSeq 4000. To build TCR beta libraries, CDR3 regions were amplified by Arm-PCR using iRepertoire HTBI primers. TCRdb passed the public sequencing reads through fastp at Q25 and MiXCR, retaining productive beta sequences. Entries are consolidated by CDR3 protein sequence, retaining the most common genes and DNA. The sample table records 350,000 to 450,000 distinct CDR3 sequences; over 9.5% of these occur just once. The ten largest clonotypes hold approximately 19% of the sample. The sample's time point label, decoded: newly diagnosed GD, antithyroid drugs for less than 3 months. RNA was extracted from PBMCs in TRIzol for both TCR sequencing and RNA sequencing.

The sample also formed part of further work on T cells in Graves' hyperthyroidism and ophthalmopathy.

The sample in question was peripheral blood mononuclear cells (PBMCs), obtained at new diagnosis, from a patient treated with antithyroid drugs. All receptors derive from a young woman with Graves disease. Donor details come from another sample of the same person, matched by shared clones.

This clonotype was recorded a few times. The rearrangement links TRBV7-2 to TRBJ1-5; D is uncertain. The CDR3 is made up of 15 amino acids. Deletions cut 5 bases from V and 3 bases from J, with 14 bases between. Germline lookup yields CDR1 SGHTA and CDR2 FQGNSA. CDR3 protein: CASSPPGPSNQPQHF. CDR3 nucleotide sequence: TGTGCCAGCAGCCCGCCCGGACCCTCCAATCAGCCCCAGCATTTT.

This clonotype was counted ten times or more. The chain couples TRBV28 to TRBJ1-2; 7 bases are a match to TRBD1. CDR1 and CDR2 (germline): MDHEN, SYDVKM. The V segment lost 8 bases and the J segment 2 bases; nucleotides outside the gene matches: 8. The CDR3 covers 14 residues. CDR3 residues: CASLDMTGNYGYTF. In DNA, the CDR3 is TGTGCCAGCCTTGATATGACAGGGAACTATGGCTACACCTTC.

In this sample, this clonotype turned up many times. This chain joins TRBV20-1 and TRBJ2-3; 9 positions agree with TRBD1. Germline V gives CDR1 DFQATT, CDR2 SNEGSKA (reference sequence). The CDR3 is 15 residues long. Losses at the gene ends were 5 bases for V and 8 bases for J; bases not matched to a gene: 14. CDR3 nucleotides: TGCAGTGCTCAAAAGGGGACAGGGAGGGTGGGTACGCAGTATTTT. Translating gives CSAQKGTGRVGTQYF.

The sample holds many counts of this clonotype. This rearrangement joins TRBV7-8 to TRBJ1-1; no reliable D call. In germline, CDR1 is SGHVS, CDR2 FQNEAQ. Trimming stripped 3 bases from V and 0 bases from J, with 8 bases between. The length of the CDR3 is 14 residues. CDR3 amino acids: CASSFRAVNTEAFF. The CDR3 DNA sequence: TGTGCCAGCAGCTTCCGAGCCGTGAACACTGAAGCTTTCTTT.

This clonotype came up many times. This chain links TRBV27 with TRBJ2-7; unclear D gene. Trimming removed 2 bases at V and 0 bases at J, with 11 bases between. This CDR3 has 15 amino acids. Germline CDR1 and CDR2: MNHEY and SMNVEV (reference sequence). The CDR3 DNA reads as TGTGCCAGCAGTTTAGACCGTGGGGACTCCTACGAGCAGTACTTC. Protein: CASSLDRGDSYEQYF.

The CDR3 bases are TGCAGTGCTAGCTCCCAGGGTTCGGGGGGAAACACCATATATTTT. Translating it yields CSASSQGSGGNTIYF. The chain employs TRBV20-1 and TRBJ1-3, with TRBD1 as a possible D gene (5 bases). Germline V lookup: CDR1 DFQATT, CDR2 SNEGSKA (reference sequence). Between the trimmed V and J ends, which lost 3 bases and 4 bases, there was a span of 16 bases. CDR3 length: 15 amino acids.

This clonotype came up a few times. The rearrangement uses TRBV18 and TRBJ2-7; D is unclear. CDR3 length equals 16 residues. The V end lost 2 bases, the J end lost 1 base, and 15 bases lay between the germline ends. Germline CDR1 is KGHSH and CDR2 is LQKENI. DNA for the CDR3: TGTGCCAGCTCACCATCGAATAGGGTTTCATCCTACGAGCAGTACGTC. It specifies CASSPSNRVSSYEQYV.

This clonotype occurred a few times. The chain couples TRBV4-2 to TRBJ2-1; 9 nucleotides line up with TRBD1. The CDR3 spans 15 residues. In germline, CDR1 is LGHNA, CDR2 YNFKEQ. The V gene end was trimmed by 1 base and the J gene end by 4 bases; junction bases not matched to a gene: 2. The CDR3 DNA is TGTGCCAGCAGCCAAGGGACAGGGGAATACAATGAGCAGTTCTTC. It is translated as CASSQGTGEYNEQFF.

This chain uses TRBV12-3 or TRBV12-4 with TRBJ2-3, with D maybe TRBD2 (5 bases). Deletions cut 8 bases from V and 4 bases from J, with 10 bases between. This CDR3 spans 12 amino acids. The CDR3 DNA follows: TGTGCCAGCCGCGCCGGGGCAGATACGCAGTATTTT. It encodes CASRAGADTQYF.

This clonotype was observed many times. V and J are TRBV7-3 and TRBJ2-6, with D unclear. Germline V gives CDR1 SGHTA, CDR2 FQGTGA. V gave up 6 bases and J gave up 0 bases, with 12 bases separating them. The CDR3 is 16 residues long. The CDR3: CASSVGPYSGANVLTF. For the CDR3, the DNA is TGTGCCAGCAGTGTGGGCCCCTACTCTGGGGCCAACGTCCTGACTTTC.

This clonotype was observed many times. This chain uses TRBV28 with TRBJ2-3, with D tentatively TRBD2 (6 bases). Germline lookup yields CDR1 MDHEN and CDR2 SYDVKM. Trimming pared 4 bases from V and 6 bases from J, leaving 23 bases between. The CDR3 runs to 17 residues. The CDR3 coding sequence is TGTGCCAGCAGTTCAGGTGTGTCAGGGAGGCGGCGGGATACGCAGTATTTT. This codes for CASSSGVSGRRRDTQYF. Supplemented by reference TRBV28 and TRBJ2-3, the full variable domain reads DVKVTQSSRYLVKRTGEKVFLECVQDMDHENMFWYRQDPGLGLRLIYFSYDVKMKEKGDIPEGYSVSREKKERFSLILESASTNQTSMYLCASSSGVSGRRRDTQYFGPGTRLTVL.